This T cell receptor (beta chain) was identified during a study of cytomegalovirus exposure and HLA in healthy donors. Looking at the study overall: Previous work identified 95 million to 140 million unique TCR beta sequences from 150 million to 200 million T cells. General study points: In a later analysis, an Asian-associated ancestry cluster reportedly showed fewer N-insertions than the approximately 670-donor mean.

PCR was performed using 60 Vbeta and 13 Jbeta primers. Original analysis: Later reanalysis found roughly 80 million unique TCR beta chains, some 10 million of them shared. Data came from immunoSEQ multiplex PCR; TCRdb stores just in-frame clones and leaves some out. The V and J calls and clone size are taken from that table; D and trimming were inferred from the DNA. The sample contains 130,000 to 150,000 clones, less than 85% of which appear only once. The CDR3 is 15 amino acids. Losses at the gene ends were 7 bases for V and 2 bases for J; bases not matched to a gene: 6. Germline CDR1 reads SGHAT; CDR2 reads FQNNGV. This clone showed up just once. The target antigen is unknown.

The chain uses TRBV11-2 and TRBJ1-4, with 8 bases that match TRBD1. Sequenced input: PBMCs. The clonotype was recovered from a man aged 35 to 55 in good health and CMV-seropositive. CDR3 nucleotide sequence: TGTGCCAGCAAGTGGCAGGGGGCTACTAATGAAAAACTGTTTTTT. Its protein is CASKWQGATNEKLFF.